Each of the 19 T cell receptor beta chains below was sequenced from the same sample in a study of spatial heterogeneity in lung cancer. Stated time point: sample taken at primary tumor resection. The authors sequenced whole RNA from tumor, nontumor lung or frozen PBMC without sorting. TCRdb processed the 5' RACE reads anew with MiXCR; each CDR3 protein has one entry. The sample has 60,000 to 90,000 distinct CDR3 sequences, about an eighth seen once. The sequences come from PBMCs, collected at surgery. These receptor sequences come from a male donor with early-stage non-small cell lung cancer.

This clonotype was counted a few times. V is TRBV6-1 and J is TRBJ2-3; D is ambiguous. CDR1 is MNHNS and CDR2 is SASEGT in the germline V gene. V was trimmed by 7 bases and J by 4 bases, leaving 9 bases between them. This CDR3 region has 12 residues. The chain's CDR3 is CASTGGADTQYF. CDR3 bases: TGTGCCAGCACAGGTGGGGCAGATACGCAGTATTTT.

This clonotype was recorded many times. The chain uses TRBV10-3 and TRBJ2-1, with D perhaps being TRBD1 or TRBD2 (6 bases each). This CDR3 spans 20 amino acids. V was cut by 0 bases and J by 6 bases, with 27 bases left in between. Germline V lookup: CDR1 ENHRY, CDR2 SYGVKD. The CDR3 coding sequence is TGTGCCATCAGTGAGTCGAGATTTGGTCCGAGGCGGGACATATCCAATGAGCAGTTCTTC. Protein product: CAISESRFGPRRDISNEQFF.

There are many counts of this clonotype. The chain combines TRBV6-5 with TRBJ2-1; TRBD1 might be the D (6 bases). CDR1 and CDR2 from the germline V gene are MNHEY and SVGAGI. V was trimmed by 8 bases and J by 2 bases, leaving 19 bases between them. CDR3 length: 16 amino acids. CDR3 DNA sequence: TGTGCCAGCGGGGGCTCCGGGACGGCCGCCTACAATGAGCAGTTCTTC. Its protein is CASGGSGTAAYNEQFF.

There are many counts of this clonotype. The chain recombines TRBV7-9 with TRBJ2-7, with 7 positions matching TRBD1. The ends lost 8 bases at V and 2 bases at J; junction bases unmatched: 3. The CDR3 contains 12 residues. The germline gives CDR1 SEHNR, CDR2 FQNEAQ (reference sequence). CDR3 loop: CASQTGTYEQYF. Written as DNA, the CDR3 is TGTGCCAGCCAGACAGGGACCTACGAGCAGTACTTC. Looking up the rest from reference TRBV7-9 and TRBJ2-7 gives the full variable domain: DTGVSQNPRHKITKRGQNVTFRCDPISEHNRLYWYRQTLGQGPEFLTYFQNEAQLEKSRLLSDRFSAERPKGSFSTLEIQRTEQGDSAMYLCASQTGTYEQYFGPGTRLTVT.

This clonotype was recorded many times. The V call is TRBV2, the J call TRBJ2-7; weak D call: TRBD2 (6 bases). The V gene lost 8 bases and the J gene lost 3 bases, with 8 bases spanning the gap. Germline CDR1 is SNHLY and CDR2 is FYNNEI. This CDR3 region has 11 residues. The CDR3 here is CASGRDYEQYF. CDR3 nucleotide sequence: TGTGCCAGCGGGCGGGACTACGAGCAGTACTTC.

As concerns this clonotype: Just one base apart from a much larger clone, this may be a read error. This rearrangement joins TRBV27 to TRBJ1-1; D gene uncertain. V lost 6 bases and J lost 1, with 3 bases in between. The CDR3 is 11 residues long. Germline V lookup: CDR1 MNHEY, CDR2 SMNVEV (reference sequence). CDR3 region: CASSKNTEAFF. CDR3 sequence (DNA): TGTGCCAGCAGCAAGAACACTGAAGCTTTCTTT.

This clonotype was counted ten times or more. This sequence joins TRBV19 and TRBJ1-5; D is perhaps TRBD1 (5 bases). The CDR3 totals 16 residues. Looked up from germline, CDR1 is LNHDA and CDR2 is SQIVND (reference sequence). Trimming pared 1 base from V and 3 bases from J, leaving 13 bases between. DNA of the CDR3: TGTGCCAGTAGTATAGCCCCGTACAGGAACAATCAGCCCCAGCATTTT. This codes for CASSIAPYRNNQPQHF.

This sequence joins TRBV20-1 and TRBJ2-7; 9 bases are a match to TRBD2. V lost 2 bases to trimming and J lost 2 bases; unmatched junction nucleotides: 7. Germline CDR1 is DFQATT and CDR2 is SNEGSKA (reference sequence). The CDR3 consists of 15 residues. CDR3 sequence: CSARKSVAGAYEQYF. The CDR3 nucleotides read TGCAGTGCTAGAAAGTCGGTAGCGGGGGCCTACGAGCAGTACTTC.

This clonotype occurred many times. The chain employs TRBV10-3 and TRBJ1-5; D might be TRBD1 (5 bases). Germline V gene lookup returns CDR1 ENHRY and CDR2 SYGVKD. V gave up 11 bases and J gave up 4 bases, with 18 bases separating them. The CDR3 is 14 amino acids. CDR3 amino acids: CASRGEERNQPQHF. The CDR3 DNA reads as TGTGCCTCCCGGGGGGAGGAGAGAAATCAGCCCCAGCATTTT.

There are many counts of this clonotype. J is TRBJ2-3 and V is TRBV19, with D maybe TRBD1 (6 bases). V lost 5 bases and J lost 2, with 11 bases in between. Per the germline V gene, CDR1 is LNHDA and CDR2 is SQIVND (reference sequence). The CDR3 length is 14 residues. The CDR3 loop is CASSPGQFTDTQYF. DNA of the CDR3: TGTGCCAGTAGTCCTGGACAGTTCACAGATACGCAGTATTTT.

This clonotype was observed a handful of times. The chain uses TRBV27 and TRBJ2-7, with 8 bases aligning to TRBD1. Germline V CDR1 and CDR2: MNHEY, SMNVEV (reference sequence). The CDR3 has 16 amino acids. V was pared by 1 base and J by 3 bases, with 8 bases of the junction left unmatched. DNA of the CDR3: TGTGCCAGCAGTTTATATGGGACAGGATTTAACTACGAGCAGTACTTC. It specifies CASSLYGTGFNYEQYF.

In this sample, this clonotype turned up many times. The chain joins TRBV7-9 to TRBJ1-1; TRBD1 might be the D (5 bases). The CDR3 consists of 14 residues. V lost 2 bases, J lost 1 base, and 8 bases lay in between. The germline CDR1 and CDR2 sequences are SEHNR and FQNEAQ (reference sequence). The CDR3 is CASSLQGPNTEAFF. The CDR3, as DNA: TGTGCCAGCAGCTTACAGGGACCGAACACTGAAGCTTTCTTT.

This chain links TRBV24-1 with TRBJ2-7, with 8 bases that match TRBD1. V lost 5 bases, J lost 0 bases, and 11 bases stayed unmatched. The CDR3 is made up of 17 amino acids. Germline assignment: CDR1 KGHDR and CDR2 SFDVKD. The CDR3: CATSATPGQGSSYEQYF. CDR3 bases: TGTGCCACCAGTGCCACCCCCGGACAGGGTAGCTCCTACGAGCAGTACTTC.

This clonotype came up many times. This rearrangement joins TRBV29-1 to TRBJ1-5, with a weak D call TRBD1 (5 bases). Germline CDR1 SQVTM, CDR2 ANQGSEA. Trimming removed 4 bases from V and 2 bases from J, with 9 bases in between. This CDR3 is 13 amino acids long. The chain's CDR3 is CSVGIQGNQPQHF. The CDR3 DNA sequence: TGCAGCGTTGGGATACAGGGCAATCAGCCCCAGCATTTT. Combining the CDR3 with reference TRBV29-1 and TRBJ1-5 gives the whole variable domain SAVISQKPSRDICQRGTSLTIQCQVDSQVTMMFWYRQQPGQSLTLIATANQGSEATYESGFVIDKFPISRPNLTFSTLTVSNMSPEDSSIYLCSVGIQGNQPQHFGDGTRLSIL.

The chain links TRBV20-1 to TRBJ1-2; D unresolved. The CDR3 totals 14 residues. The germline CDR1 and CDR2 sequences are DFQATT and SNEGSKA (reference sequence). The V gene lost 0 bases and the J gene lost 5 bases, with 13 bases spanning the gap. CDR3 nucleotides: TGCAGTGCTAGAGAGGAGTCCGCGCTGTATGGCTACACCTTC. Translating it yields CSAREESALYGYTF.

At least ten counts were recorded for this clonotype. The chain recombines TRBV12-3 or TRBV12-4 with TRBJ2-2; the D is unclear. V was shortened by 5 bases and J by 3 bases, with 16 bases between the two germline ends. The CDR3 has 16 residues. Here the CDR3 DNA reads TGTGCCAGCAGTCCCCTCAAAGGCGACTACACCGGGGAGCTGTTTTTT. Its protein product is CASSPLKGDYTGELFF.

This clonotype was picked up a small number of times. This chain links TRBV4-3 with TRBJ2-3, with 10 bases aligning to TRBD2. Looked up from germline, CDR1 is LGHNA and CDR2 is YSLEER. Trimming took 3 bases from V and 3 from J; bases not matched to a gene: 9. The CDR3 sequence is 17 residues long. CDR3 amino acids: CASSQPPRTSGTDTQYF. CDR3 DNA: TGCGCCAGCAGCCAGCCGCCCAGGACTAGCGGTACAGATACGCAGTATTTT.

This clonotype was recorded at least ten times. The CDR3 loop reads CASSSSWDTQYF. The CDR3 region has the DNA TGTGCCAGCAGTTCCTCATGGGATACGCAGTATTTT. The chain combines TRBV27 with TRBJ2-3; D not certain. The CDR3 length is 12 residues. V shed 4 bases and J shed 6 bases, with 8 bases lying between them. Germline V gives CDR1 MNHEY, CDR2 SMNVEV (reference sequence).

This clonotype has at least ten counts. J is TRBJ2-7 and V is TRBV20-1; unclear D gene. With 3 bases removed from V and 6 bases from J, the gap between germline ends came to 12 bases. The length of the CDR3 is 12 residues. Germline lookup yields CDR1 DFQATT and CDR2 SNEGSKA (reference sequence). The chain's CDR3 is CSASYRLFEQYF. CDR3 nucleotides: TGCAGTGCTAGCTACCGTCTCTTCGAGCAGTACTTC.